This paragraph reports one T cell receptor beta chain. These data originate in a study of blood T cell repertoires in COVID-19. Produced via immunoSEQ multiplex PCR; TCRdb's table is partial and in-frame only. In the table there are about 210,000 clones, roughly 86% of which are singletons. Germline assignment: CDR1 LNHDA and CDR2 SQIVND (reference sequence). This CDR3 has 12 amino acids. Trimming pared 7 bases from V and 4 bases from J, leaving 8 bases between. The material sequenced was peripheral blood. The receptor was isolated from a woman in her forties or fifties with active or convalescent COVID-19. The chain couples TRBV19 to TRBJ1-5; D possibly corresponds to TRBD1 (5 bases). In nucleotides, the CDR3 is TGTGCCAGTACCCAGGGTAATCAGCCCCAGCATTTT. This gives the protein CASTQGNQPQHF.